These T cell receptor beta chains were read from a single sample in a study of cytomegalovirus exposure and HLA in healthy donors. Measured with immunoSEQ multiplex PCR; TCRdb has only the in-frame clones, and not every one. The sample contains some 73,000 clones, 85% to 90% of which appear only once. The material sequenced was PBMCs. These receptors were collected from a young woman in good health and CMV-seropositive. CDR3s leave out the opening cysteine and the closing phenylalanine or tryptophan. The D gene is left open where the match is weak.

TRBJ1-2 | . | TRBV18 | ASSLSGGAHLGYT
TRBJ1-6 | TRBD1 | TRBV6-6 | ASRAGGQARNSPLH
TRBJ2-7 | TRBD2 | TRBV5-6 | ASSLGLAGGLY
TRBJ1-6 | . | TRBV6-1 | ASSLSEASASPLH
TRBJ2-7 | . | TRBV19 | ASSIVPGEQY
TRBJ1-1 | . | TRBV19 | ATTPSRENTEAF
TRBJ2-4 | . | TRBV6-1 | ASSDIFGLAGPPKNIQY
TRBJ2-7 | . | TRBV29-1 | SVQGNRDEQY
TRBJ2-5 | TRBD1 | TRBV4-2 | ASSQDRGRETQY
TRBJ2-5 | TRBD1 | TRBV5-4 | ASSGATGGAETQY
TRBJ1-5 | TRBD1 | TRBV19 | ASSTNGQGRSQPQH
TRBJ2-1 | TRBD2 | TRBV4-3 | ASSQVGTSIVEQF
TRBJ1-3 | . | TRBV4-1 | ASSQGQSSGNTIY
TRBJ1-3 | TRBD1 | TRBV18 | ASSPGDSRDTIY
TRBJ1-4 | . | TRBV19 | ASSMLPATNEKLF
TRBJ2-7 | TRBD1 | TRBV2 | ASSAPGQGSLYEQY
TRBJ1-5 | . | TRBV6-5 | ASSYSSNSNQPQH
TRBJ1-1 | TRBD1 | TRBV2 | ASRQTGGGTEAF
TRBJ1-2 | . | TRBV6-5 | ASSYGAYGYT
TRBJ2-5 | . | TRBV19 | ASSTPSGQETQY
TRBJ1-6 | TRBD1 | TRBV7-2 | ASSIAGTGFRSYNSPLH
TRBJ1-2 | . | TRBV19 | ASSIQTGYGGYT
TRBJ1-5 | TRBD1 | TRBV5-4 | ASSGGTGGLQPQH
TRBJ2-5 | . | TRBV15 | ATSSGGLRQETQY
TRBJ1-5 | TRBD1 | TRBV15 | ATSRTGDQPQH
TRBJ1-6 | TRBD1 | TRBV10-1 | ASSGWKQGFDSPLH
TRBJ2-5 | TRBD1 | TRBV5-5 | ASSLVGTGGETQY
TRBJ1-2 | TRBD1 | TRBV27 | ASSISQGAGYGYT
TRBJ2-5 | . | TRBV2 | ASSTLGGMGSDQETQY
TRBJ2-3 | . | TRBV5-8 | ASRDRTTDTQY
TRBJ2-5 | . | TRBV9 | ASSPRPTRQETQY
TRBJ1-5 | . | TRBV6-6 | ASSYSRGNSNQPQH
TRBJ2-2 | . | TRBV4-2 | ASSQDQGGELF
TRBJ2-3 | TRBD1 | TRBV6-1 | ASSVRDSQDTQY
TRBJ2-1 | TRBD2 | TRBV30 | AWGLAGGPDEQF
TRBJ1-1 | . | TRBV6-1 | ASQNWGGTEAF
TRBJ2-5 | TRBD1 | TRBV10-1 | ASTRTGGEETQY
TRBJ2-7 | TRBD2 | TRBV2 | ASSVGGGASYEQY
TRBJ1-2 | . | TRBV6-5 | ASSPHNYGYT
TRBJ2-3 | . | TRBV10-2 | ASSDPGTDTQY
TRBJ1-2 | . | TRBV9 | ASSGGAGLVYGYT
TRBJ2-1 | TRBD1 | TRBV5-4 | ASKSETGAYNEQF
TRBJ1-1 | TRBD1 | TRBV10-3 | ATRRDSGTEAF
TRBJ1-4 | TRBD1 | TRBV27 | ASSFTGAGGEKLF
TRBJ1-5 | . | TRBV27 | ASSPFVYSNQPQH
TRBJ2-7 | . | TRBV5-4 | ASSLRGQLNEQY